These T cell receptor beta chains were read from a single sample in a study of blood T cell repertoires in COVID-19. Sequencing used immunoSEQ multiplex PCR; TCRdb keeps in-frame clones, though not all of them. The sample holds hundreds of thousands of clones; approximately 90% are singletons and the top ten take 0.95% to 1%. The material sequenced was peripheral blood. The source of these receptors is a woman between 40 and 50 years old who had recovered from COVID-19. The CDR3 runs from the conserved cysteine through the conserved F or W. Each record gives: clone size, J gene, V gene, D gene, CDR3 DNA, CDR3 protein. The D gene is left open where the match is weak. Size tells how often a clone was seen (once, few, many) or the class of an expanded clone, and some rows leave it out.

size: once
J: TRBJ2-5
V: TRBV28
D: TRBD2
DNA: TGTGCCAGCAGTCCGACTAGCCCCCAAGAGACCCAGTACTTC
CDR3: CASSPTSPQETQYF

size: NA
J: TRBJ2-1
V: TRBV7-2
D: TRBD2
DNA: TGTGCCAGCAGCCCGTCACTAGCGGGGGGGACGTTCTTC
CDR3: CASSPSLAGGTFF

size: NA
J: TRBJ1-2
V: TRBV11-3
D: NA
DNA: TGTGCCAGCAGCTTAGATGGGCCCTATGGCTACACCTTC
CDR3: CASSLDGPYGYTF

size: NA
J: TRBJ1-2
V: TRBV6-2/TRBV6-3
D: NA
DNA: TGTGCCAGCAGTCCCCAGGGGCCTTATGGCTACACCTTC
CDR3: CASSPQGPYGYTF

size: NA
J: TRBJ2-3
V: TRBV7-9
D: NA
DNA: TGTGCCAGCAGAGCCGGGTTCCCCCCACTGTATTTT
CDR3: CASRAGFPPLYF

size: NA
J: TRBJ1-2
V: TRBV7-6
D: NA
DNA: TGTGCCAGCAGCTTAGCTGGACAGCACCGGGGCTACACCTTC
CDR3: CASSLAGQHRGYTF

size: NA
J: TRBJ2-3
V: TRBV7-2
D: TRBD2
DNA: TGTGCCAGCAGCCCCCGACTACTAGCGGGAGGGGTAGATACGCAGTATTTT
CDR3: CASSPRLLAGGVDTQYF

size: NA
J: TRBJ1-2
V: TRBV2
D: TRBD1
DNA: TGTGCCAGAACAGGGGTTAGCTATGGCTACACCTTC
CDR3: CARTGVSYGYTF

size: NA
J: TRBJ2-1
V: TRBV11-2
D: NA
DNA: TGTGCCAGCAGCTCCACCGGGACACCCTACAATGAGCAGTTCTTC
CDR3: CASSSTGTPYNEQFF

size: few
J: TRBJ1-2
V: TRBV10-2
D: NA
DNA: TGCGCCAGCAGTGAGTCATTGACACCTTATGGCTACACCTTC
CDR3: CASSESLTPYGYTF

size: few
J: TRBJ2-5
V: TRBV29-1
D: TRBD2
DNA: TGCAGCGCCACGATAGCGGGGGGGGAGACCCAGTACTTC
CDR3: CSATIAGGETQYF

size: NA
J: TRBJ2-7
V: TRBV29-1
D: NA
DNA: TGCAGCGTCGCCCAGGCCCCCGGGGCCTACGAGCAGTACTTC
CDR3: CSVAQAPGAYEQYF

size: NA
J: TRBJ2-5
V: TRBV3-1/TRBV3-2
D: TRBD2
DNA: TGTGCCAGCAGCGTACTAGCGGGAGGACTTGAGACCCAGTACTTC
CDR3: CASSVLAGGLETQYF

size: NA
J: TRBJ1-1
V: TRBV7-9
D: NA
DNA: TGTGCCAGCAGCCCCCCGGGTAGCGCCACTGAAGCTTTCTTT
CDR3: CASSPPGSATEAFF

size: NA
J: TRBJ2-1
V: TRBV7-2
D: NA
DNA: TGTGCCAGCAGCTTAGGGGGTAGCGGCTCGGAGCAGTTCTTC
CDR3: CASSLGGSGSEQFF

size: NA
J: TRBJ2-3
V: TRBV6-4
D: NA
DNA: TGTGCCAGCAGTGACTCAGGGGCGCCCACAGATACGCAGTATTTT
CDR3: CASSDSGAPTDTQYF

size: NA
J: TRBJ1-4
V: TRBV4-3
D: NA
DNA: TGCGCCAGCAGCCAGCAATTACAGGGTGAAAAACTGTTTTTT
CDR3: CASSQQLQGEKLFF

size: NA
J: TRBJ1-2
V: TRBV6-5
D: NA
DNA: TGTGCCAGCAGCCGACAGAATAACTATGGCTACACCTTC
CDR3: CASSRQNNYGYTF

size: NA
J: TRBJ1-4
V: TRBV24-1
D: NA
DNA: TGTGCCACCAGTGATCCGGACAGTGGGCGGGAAAAACTGTTTTTT
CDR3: CATSDPDSGREKLFF

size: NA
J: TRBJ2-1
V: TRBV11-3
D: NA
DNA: TGTGCCAGCAGCTTAGTGGGACTGGAATACAATGAGCAGTTCTTC
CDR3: CASSLVGLEYNEQFF

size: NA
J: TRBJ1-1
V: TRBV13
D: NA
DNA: TGTGCCAGCAGCTTACGTAGGAGATTCACTGAAGCTTTCTTT
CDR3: CASSLRRRFTEAFF

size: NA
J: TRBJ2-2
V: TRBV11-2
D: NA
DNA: TGTGCCAGCAGCTTAGGGGGGCCCGGGGAGCTGTTTTTT
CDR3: CASSLGGPGELFF

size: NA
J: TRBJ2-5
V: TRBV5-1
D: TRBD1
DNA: TGCGCCAGCAGTCGGACCGGGACAGGGTTCCTAAAAGAGACCCAGTACTTC
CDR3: CASSRTGTGFLKETQYF

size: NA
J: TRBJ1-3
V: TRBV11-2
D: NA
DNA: TGTGCCAGCAGCCCACGACAGAGGAGCTCTGGAAACACCATATATTTT
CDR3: CASSPRQRSSGNTIYF

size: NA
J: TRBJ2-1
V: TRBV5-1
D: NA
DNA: TGCGCCAGCAGCTTTGGCGGCAGCACCTCCTACAATGAGCAGTTCTTC
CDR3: CASSFGGSTSYNEQFF

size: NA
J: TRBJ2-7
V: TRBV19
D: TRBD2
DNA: TGTGCCAGTAGGGACGTGGGAGGGGTCTCCTACGAGCAGTACTTC
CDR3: CASRDVGGVSYEQYF

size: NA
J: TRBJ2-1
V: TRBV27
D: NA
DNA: TGTGCCAGCATGGTCAGAAGCGGATCCTACAATGAGCAGTTCTTC
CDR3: CASMVRSGSYNEQFF

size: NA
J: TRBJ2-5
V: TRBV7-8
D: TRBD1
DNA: TGTGCCAGCAGACCGGACAGGGGACAAGAGACCCAGTACTTC
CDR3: CASRPDRGQETQYF

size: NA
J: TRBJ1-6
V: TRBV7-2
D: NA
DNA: TGTGCCAGCAGCTTAGCCAACCGACAGGTGAATTCACCCCTCCACTTT
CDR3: CASSLANRQVNSPLHF

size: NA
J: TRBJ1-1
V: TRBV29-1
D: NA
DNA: TGCAGCGTTGGAGGGTCAAACATGAACACTGAAGCTTTCTTT
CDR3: CSVGGSNMNTEAFF

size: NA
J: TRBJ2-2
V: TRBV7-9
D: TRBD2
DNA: TGTGCCAGCAGCGAGCCTTGGGACCCTAGGACTAGTCGATCCGGGGAGCTGTTTTTT
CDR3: CASSEPWDPRTSRSGELFF

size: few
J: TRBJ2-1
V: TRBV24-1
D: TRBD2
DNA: TGTGCCACCAGTGATCCCCCTAGCGGGCGTACTTACAATGAGCAGTTCTTC
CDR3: CATSDPPSGRTYNEQFF

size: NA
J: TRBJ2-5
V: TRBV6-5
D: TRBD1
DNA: TGTGCCAGCAACCCGACAGGGGGAGAGACCCAGTACTTC
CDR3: CASNPTGGETQYF

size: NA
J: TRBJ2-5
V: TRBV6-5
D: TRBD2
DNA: TGTGCCAGCAGCCTAGCGGGAGGGCCCGGGGAGACCCAGTACTTC
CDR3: CASSLAGGPGETQYF